Below, 8 T cell receptor beta chains from the same sample are listed, as sequenced in a study of blood T cell repertoires in COVID-19. Libraries were prepared by immunoSEQ multiplex PCR; TCRdb keeps only in-frame clonotypes and omits some of them. The sample lists more than 350,000 clones, around 87% occurring once. Input material: peripheral blood. The receptors were sampled from a woman aged 30 to 39 with COVID-19, enrolled during active disease.

This sequence joins TRBV12-3 or TRBV12-4 and TRBJ1-2; no clear D gene. The CDR3 spans 12 residues. Trimming took 1 base from V and 6 from J, leaving 6 bases between them. CDR3 loop: CASSLGGNGYTF. As DNA, the CDR3 is TGTGCCAGCAGTTTAGGAGGGAATGGCTACACCTTC.

The rearrangement joins TRBV2 to TRBJ1-5; 9 bases agree with TRBD1. The J segment lost 7 bases and the V segment lost 6 bases, leaving 7 bases of the junction unmatched. CDR1 is SNHLY, CDR2 FYNNEI, per germline. This CDR3 spans 14 amino acids. The CDR3 DNA follows: TGTGCCAGCAGGGACGGGACAGGGAGCCAGCCCCAGCATTTT. Protein sequence: CASRDGTGSQPQHF. Variable domain in full (rest from reference TRBV2 and TRBJ1-5): EPEVTQTPSHQVTQMGQEVILRCVPISNHLYFYWYRQILGQKVEFLVSFYNNEISEKSEIFDDQFSVERPDGSNFTLKIRSTKLEDSAMYFCASRDGTGSQPQHFGDGTRLSIL.

The chain joins TRBV15 to TRBJ1-6; weak D call: TRBD1 (5 bases). The V and J ends lost 2 bases and 9 bases respectively, with 11 bases between them. The CDR3 runs 14 residues. From germline, CDR1 is LNHNV and CDR2 YYDKDF (reference sequence). The CDR3 DNA reads TGTGCCACCAGCAGACAGGGAAGCAGTTCACCCCTCCACTTT. As protein: CATSRQGSSSPLHF.

V is TRBV19 and J is TRBJ1-2; 7 bases map to TRBD1. Germline loops: CDR1 LNHDA, CDR2 SQIVND (reference sequence). There are 13 residues in the CDR3. V dropped 4 bases and J dropped 4; count of bases not matched to a gene: 3. The CDR3 spells CASSNRDSYGYTF. The CDR3 nucleotides are TGTGCCAGTAGTAACCGGGACAGCTATGGCTACACCTTC. Full variable domain (rest looked up from reference TRBV19 and TRBJ1-2): DGGITQSPKYLFRKEGQNVTLSCEQNLNHDAMYWYRQDPGQGLRLIYYSQIVNDFQKGDIAEGYSVSREKKESFPLTVTSAQKNPTAFYLCASSNRDSYGYTFGSGTRLTVV.

The CDR3 sequence: CASSDQGLYNSPLHF. In DNA form, the CDR3 reads TGTGCCAGCAGTGACCAGGGCCTCTATAATTCACCCCTCCACTTT. The V call is TRBV2, the J call TRBJ1-6; tentative D call: TRBD1 (5 bases). The V and J ends lost 3 bases and 3 bases respectively, with 9 bases between them. Looked up from germline, CDR1 is SNHLY and CDR2 is FYNNEI. CDR3 length equals 15 residues.

The CDR3 is CASSTSGSTDTQYF. The CDR3 coding sequence is TGTGCCAGCAGCACTAGCGGTAGCACAGATACGCAGTATTTT. The chain has TRBV2 and TRBJ2-3, with 8 bases fitting TRBD2. The CDR3 consists of 14 residues. Germline V gene lookup returns CDR1 SNHLY and CDR2 FYNNEI. The V and J ends lost 6 bases and 0 bases, in that order; junction bases with no gene match: 2.

This sequence joins TRBV5-1 and TRBJ2-7, with 11 bases identical to TRBD2. The germline gives CDR1 SGHRS, CDR2 YFSETQ. The CDR3 has 15 residues. The V and J ends lost 4 bases and 6 bases, in that order; junction bases with no gene match: 9. The CDR3 reads CASSLALAGVGEQYF. CDR3 sequence (DNA): TGCGCCAGCAGCCTCGCACTAGCGGGAGTGGGCGAGCAGTACTTC.

This chain links TRBV30 with TRBJ2-2; no firm D call. The germline V gene encodes CDR1 GTSNPN and CDR2 SVGIG (reference sequence). The CDR3 has 13 amino acids. V gave up 3 bases and J gave up 4 bases, with 9 bases separating them. The CDR3 nucleotides are TGTGCCTGGAGCGCTATAGTCACCGGGGAGCTGTTTTTT. It is translated as CAWSAIVTGELFF.